A single sample is the source of the 20 T cell receptor beta chains below, sequenced in a study of shared clonotypes between healthy human individuals. Sequenced by immunoSEQ multiplex PCR; TCRdb stores in-frame clones only, minus some. Of around 700,000 clones in the sample, about two thirds were seen once. Material for sequencing was memory CD4+ T cells sorted from blood. Subset meaning: CD45RA-negative fraction. These receptor sequences come from a woman in her 30s in good health.

J is TRBJ1-5 and V is TRBV15; no reliable D call. Trimming left V 5 bases short and J 4 bases short, with 18 bases between. Germline assignment: CDR1 LNHNV and CDR2 YYDKDF (reference sequence). The CDR3 runs to 16 residues. The CDR3 is CATSPIVGQANQPQHF. The CDR3 nucleotides read TGTGCCACCAGCCCCATAGTAGGGCAGGCAAATCAGCCCCAGCATTTT.

The chain carries TRBV18 and TRBJ2-5; D possibly corresponds to TRBD2 (5 bases). The CDR3 extends over 14 amino acids. V was trimmed by 3 bases and J by 3 bases, leaving 11 bases between them. The germline V gene has CDR1 KGHSH and CDR2 LQKENI. CDR3 nucleotide sequence: TGTGCCAGCTCACCCAGAGGGTACGAAGAGACCCAGTACTTC. Translation: CASSPRGYEETQYF.

This chain links TRBV5-1 with TRBJ2-2; TRBD1 matches at 7 bases. CDR1 is SGHRS and CDR2 is YFSETQ in the germline V gene. The trim removed 5 bases at V and 6 bases at J, leaving 13 bases unmatched. The CDR3 runs 16 residues. CDR3 residues: CASSRGDRDQAGELFF. CDR3 nucleotide sequence: TGCGCCAGCAGTCGTGGTGACAGGGATCAGGCCGGGGAGCTGTTTTTT. Looking up the rest from reference TRBV5-1 and TRBJ2-2 gives the full variable domain: KAGVTQTPRYLIKTRGQQVTLSCSPISGHRSVSWYQQTPGQGLQFLFEYFSETQRNKGNFPGRFSGRQFSNSRSEMNVSTLELGDSALYLCASSRGDRDQAGELFFGEGSRLTVL.

The chain employs TRBV5-4 and TRBJ1-3; TRBD1 aligns across 7 bases. The length of the CDR3 is 14 residues. After removal of 4 bases from V and 8 bases from J, the junction contained 9 bases not matched to a gene. The germline V gene has CDR1 SGHNT and CDR2 YYREEE (reference sequence). The CDR3 protein is CASSIRGARDTIYF. As DNA, the CDR3 is TGTGCCAGCAGCATCAGGGGGGCTAGGGACACCATATATTTT.

The chain carries TRBV5-5 and TRBJ1-4; a possible D gene is TRBD1 (6 bases). The length of the CDR3 is 17 residues. V lost 0 bases, J lost 0 bases, and 12 bases lay in between. In germline, CDR1 is SGHKS, CDR2 YYEKEE (reference sequence). The CDR3 DNA follows: TGTGCCAGCAGCTTGGGGACAGTTACTGCAACTAATGAAAAACTGTTTTTT. Translation gives CASSLGTVTATNEKLFF.

Regarding this clone: Other DNA sequences of this sample code for an identical CDR3. The chain carries TRBV28 and TRBJ1-1, with D possibly being TRBD1 (5 bases). The CDR3 sequence is 13 residues long. Trimming stripped 3 bases from V and 2 bases from J, with 7 bases between. From germline, CDR1 is MDHEN and CDR2 SYDVKM. CDR3 sequence: CASSFRGNTEAFF. The CDR3 DNA sequence: TGTGCCAGCAGTTTCCGGGGCAACACTGAAGCTTTCTTT.

On this clone itself: The same CDR3 is also encoded by other DNA sequences in this sample. DNA for the CDR3: TGTGCCAGCAGCTTAGTGGGAGGGGAGACCCAGTACTTC. This encodes CASSLVGGETQYF. The V and J genes are TRBV7-2 and TRBJ2-5; 7 positions agree with TRBD2. This CDR3 comprises 13 residues. Germline V lookup: CDR1 SGHTA, CDR2 FQGNSA. The V and J ends lost 1 base and 5 bases, in that order; junction bases with no gene match: 1.

The V call is TRBV27, the J call TRBJ1-1; possibly TRBD1 for D (5 bases). Trimming left V 5 bases short and J 1 base short, with 11 bases between. The germline CDR1 and CDR2 sequences are MNHEY and SMNVEV (reference sequence). This CDR3 comprises 14 residues. CDR3 in DNA: TGTGCCAGCAGTCTTGTGGGGGGGAACACTGAAGCTTTCTTT. This codes for CASSLVGGNTEAFF.

The genes are TRBV7-6 and TRBJ1-5; D remains unclear. CDR3 length: 15 amino acids. CDR1 is SGHVS, CDR2 FNYEAQ, per germline. The V and J ends lost 0 bases and 2 bases respectively, with 8 bases between them. The CDR3 DNA follows: TGTGCCAGCAGCTTAGCGGGTGGGGGCAATCAGCCCCAGCATTTT. Translating it yields CASSLAGGGNQPQHF.

The genes are TRBV28 and TRBJ2-7; D is ambiguous. Germline V gene lookup returns CDR1 MDHEN and CDR2 SYDVKM. The V gene lost 10 bases and the J gene lost 0 bases, with 7 bases spanning the gap. The length of the CDR3 is 11 residues. The CDR3 spells CATYASYEQYF. CDR3 DNA sequence: TGTGCCACCTACGCCTCCTACGAGCAGTACTTC.

This clone was recorded many times. The genes are TRBV5-4 and TRBJ1-2; D may be TRBD1 (6 bases). The CDR3 extends over 14 amino acids. Germline V gene lookup returns CDR1 SGHNT and CDR2 YYREEE (reference sequence). V was pared by 4 bases and J by 7 bases, with 17 bases between. CDR3 in DNA: TGTGCCAGCAGCCCTCCGAAAGACAGGAGTGGCTACACCTTC. It is translated as CASSPPKDRSGYTF.

Turning to this clone: The sample has other DNA sequences that encode this CDR3 too. The chain has TRBV28 and TRBJ2-3; 10 nucleotides agree with TRBD1. The ends lost 5 bases at V and 3 bases at J; junction bases unmatched: 5. Germline CDR1 and CDR2: MDHEN and SYDVKM. The CDR3 totals 15 residues. The CDR3 is CASSPPGQGTDTQYF. CDR3 coding DNA: TGTGCCAGCAGTCCCCCGGGACAGGGGACAGATACGCAGTATTTT.

The rearrangement links TRBV5-1 to TRBJ1-2; D may be TRBD1 (6 bases). The ends were cut back, 0 bases at V and 10 bases at J, with 10 bases in the middle. Germline lookup yields CDR1 SGHRS and CDR2 YFSETQ. The CDR3 runs 12 residues. DNA of the CDR3: TGCGCCAGCAGCTTGGAGGACAGCCTCTACACCTTC. Its translation: CASSLEDSLYTF.

This clone was seen ten or more times. This chain links TRBV19 with TRBJ1-2; D is unclear. The CDR3 totals 17 residues. V lost 6 bases, J lost 2 bases, and 22 bases lay in between. Germline-derived CDR1 and CDR2 are LNHDA and SQIVND (reference sequence). The CDR3 is CASSSRLGEGGNYGYTF. For the CDR3, the DNA is TGTGCCAGTAGCTCCCGTTTAGGAGAGGGAGGCAACTATGGCTACACCTTC.

J is TRBJ1-3 and V is TRBV5-6; no firm D call. V lost 2 bases, J lost 0 bases, and 6 bases lay in between. The V gene's germline CDR1 is SGHDT and CDR2 YYEEEE. The CDR3 consists of 14 residues. The CDR3 coding sequence is TGTGCCAGCAGCTTAGGCTTCTCTGGAAACACCATATATTTT. It is translated as CASSLGFSGNTIYF.

This chain connects TRBV10-3 to TRBJ2-2, with 8 nucleotides matching TRBD2. Per the germline V gene, CDR1 is ENHRY and CDR2 is SYGVKD. With 4 bases clipped from V and 8 bases from J, the junction kept 21 bases outside the gene matches. The length of the CDR3 is 19 residues. The CDR3 spells CAISGNSAGGTPLAGELFF. CDR3 DNA: TGTGCCATCAGTGGGAATTCGGCGGGAGGCACCCCTCTGGCTGGGGAGCTGTTTTTT.

Points on this clone: This same CDR3 is encoded by further DNA sequences in the sample. The chain recombines TRBV20-1 with TRBJ1-3, with D unresolved. Trimming removed 3 bases from V and 4 bases from J, with 4 bases in between. Germline V lookup: CDR1 DFQATT, CDR2 SNEGSKA (reference sequence). The CDR3 is 11 residues long. This CDR3 is CSASRGNTIYF. CDR3 nucleotide sequence: TGCAGTGCTAGCAGGGGAAACACCATATATTTT.

V is TRBV5-4 and J is TRBJ2-7, with TRBD2 matching over 8 bases. V was pared by 3 bases and J by 3 bases, with 8 bases of the junction left unmatched. From germline, CDR1 is SGHNT and CDR2 YYREEE (reference sequence). CDR3 length: 15 amino acids. The CDR3 sequence is CASSWGRTSIYEQYF. The CDR3, as DNA: TGTGCCAGCAGCTGGGGGAGGACTAGCATCTACGAGCAGTACTTC.

The V call is TRBV15, the J call TRBJ1-1; D is undetermined. The CDR3 length is 13 residues. In germline, CDR1 is LNHNV, CDR2 YYDKDF (reference sequence). Between the trimmed V and J ends, which lost 1 base and 6 bases, there was a span of 9 bases. The CDR3: CATSRGTRPEAFF. The CDR3 nucleotides read TGTGCCACCAGCAGAGGGACGCGACCTGAAGCTTTCTTT.

The chain recombines TRBV30 with TRBJ2-1, with 7 bases lining up with TRBD2. V trimming: 1 base; J trimming: 4 bases; junction bases outside the gene matches: 7. Germline CDR1 is GTSNPN and CDR2 is SVGIG (reference sequence). The CDR3 covers 15 residues. CDR3 residues: CAWSGLAGIYNEQFF. CDR3 sequence (DNA): TGTGCCTGGAGTGGATTAGCGGGCATTTACAATGAGCAGTTCTTC.